Below are 8 T cell receptor beta chains sequenced from a single sample in a study of spatial heterogeneity in lung cancer. Indicated time point: sample taken at primary tumor resection. Whole RNA came from tumor, nontumor lung or frozen PBMC and was sequenced without being sorted. TCRdb used MiXCR to reprocess the 5' RACE reads, holding one entry per CDR3 protein. The table shows some 7,000 distinct CDR3 sequences, with under 25% occurring only once. The specimen was PBMCs, collected at surgery. The receptors originated from a female donor with early-stage non-small cell lung cancer.

This clonotype has ten or more counts. The CDR3 sequence: CASSLGRASHQPQHF. The CDR3 nucleotides are TGTGCCAGCAGCTTAGGTCGGGCCAGTCATCAGCCCCAGCATTTT. This chain uses TRBV7-4 with TRBJ1-5; D is undetermined. Trimming cost V 1 base and J 5 bases, with 12 bases left between them. Per germline, CDR1 SGHVT and CDR2 SQSDAQ. This CDR3 region has 15 residues.

This clonotype appeared many times. CDR3 nucleotides: TGTGCCAGTAGTATAGCCGTGTCAGTCCAAGAGACCCAGTACTTC. Translating gives CASSIAVSVQETQYF. This chain connects TRBV19 to TRBJ2-5; no firm D call. This CDR3 is built from 15 residues. With 1 base removed from V and 1 base from J, the gap between germline ends came to 10 bases. The germline CDR1 and CDR2 sequences are LNHDA and SQIVND (reference sequence).

This clonotype is medium-sized within its sample. The chain uses TRBV19 and TRBJ1-5; the D is unclear. The V end was cut by 3 bases, the J end by 6 bases, with 9 bases between. The CDR3 contains 13 residues. Germline CDR1 reads LNHDA; CDR2 reads SQIVND (reference sequence). In DNA form, the CDR3 reads TGTGCCAGTAGTATGATCCCGGGTCAGCCCCAGCATTTT. It is translated as CASSMIPGQPQHF.

The V and J genes are TRBV19 and TRBJ1-4; the D is unclear. The CDR3 sequence is 13 residues long. Germline assignment: CDR1 LNHDA and CDR2 SQIVND (reference sequence). V lost 6 bases, J lost 0 bases, and 5 bases lay in between. CDR3 amino acids: CASRTATNEKLFF. As DNA, the CDR3 is TGTGCCAGTAGGACGGCAACTAATGAAAAACTGTTTTTT.

V gene TRBV23-1 combines with J gene TRBJ1-5; no clear D gene. TRBV23-1 is noted as an ORF with a role that remains uncertain. The V end was cut by 7 bases, the J end by 3 bases, with 13 bases between. The CDR3 spans 14 residues. The CDR3 protein is CASTRPGYNQPQHF. The DNA of the CDR3 is TGCGCCAGCACTCGCCCGGGGTACAATCAGCCCCAGCATTTT.

This clonotype showed up many times. The CDR3 bases are TGTGCCAGCAGCTTATCCGGGGAGCTGTTTTTT. The encoded protein is CASSLSGELFF. The chain is built from TRBV7-3 and TRBJ2-2, with D unclear. V was trimmed by 2 bases and J by 6 bases, leaving 1 base between them. The CDR3 has 11 amino acids. Germline V CDR1 and CDR2: SGHTA, FQGTGA.

This chain uses TRBV5-1 with TRBJ2-1; no reliable D call. The CDR3 consists of 15 residues. Germline loops: CDR1 SGHRS, CDR2 YFSETQ. Trimming stripped 2 bases from V and 5 bases from J, with 14 bases between. CDR3 region: CASSFGSSSNNEQFF. Written as DNA, the CDR3 is TGCGCCAGCAGCTTCGGTTCCTCGTCTAACAATGAGCAGTTCTTC.

The chain recombines TRBV6-5 with TRBJ2-3; D not certain. Trimming shortened V by 5 bases and J by 6 bases, and 12 bases separated the two germline ends. CDR1 and CDR2 (germline): MNHEY, SVGAGI. The CDR3 has 13 amino acids. The CDR3 spells CASSEFGVDTQYF. CDR3 nucleotide sequence: TGTGCCAGCAGTGAATTTGGAGTTGATACGCAGTATTTT.